This T cell receptor beta chain was obtained from a study of T-cell memory formation after mild COVID-19. Germline assignment: CDR1 MNHEY and CDR2 SMNVEV (reference sequence). This CDR3 has 14 amino acids. Trimming stripped 3 bases from V and 4 bases from J, with 13 bases between. A single record per CDR3 protein comes from TCRdb applying MiXCR to the 5' RACE reads. In the table there are roughly 410,000 distinct CDR3 sequences, less than 25% of which are singletons. The sample comprised PBMCs or a T cell subset sorted from them (not recorded which). The chain couples TRBV27 to TRBJ2-7; D possibly matches TRBD1 or TRBD2 (5 bases each). The receptor was derived from an adult woman who had mild COVID-19 (a few samples of this study predate the infection). Cell type and time point are not known. The CDR3, as DNA: TGTGCCAGCAGTTTCACGGGACCCACATACGAGCAGTACTTC. Translating gives CASSFTGPTYEQYF.